This record looks at one TCR beta chain sequence and its context. This specimen belongs to a study of control samples from healthy donors and cancer patients. The CDR3 contains 14 residues. Trimming took off 3 bases at V and 8 bases at J, with 13 bases between the two ends. Germline V gives CDR1 SGHAT, CDR2 FQNNGV. TCRdb keeps only in-frame clones here, not all; method: immunoSEQ multiplex PCR. The table lists about 120,000 clones, more than 75% of them singletons. The chain has TRBV11-2 and TRBJ1-4; D ambiguous. Sample: blood. This TCR came from a woman aged 70 to 79 in good health. CDR3 coding DNA: TGTGCCAGCAGCTTCCGGGGAATGACAGAAAAACTGTTTTTT. It encodes CASSFRGMTEKLFF. The whole variable domain, filled in from reference TRBV11-2 and TRBJ1-4, reads EAGVAQSPRYKIIEKRQSVAFWCNPISGHATLYWYQQILGQGPKLLIQFQNNGVVDDSQLPKDRFSAERLKGVDSTLKIQPAKLEDSAVYLCASSFRGMTEKLFFGSGTQLSVL.